The TCR beta chain under discussion was sequenced for a study of identical twins (dated by TCRdb to the mid-2010s). A note on the overall study: TCR alpha and beta repertoires from monozygotic twins, unrelated adults of various ages and cord blood were deep-sequenced to test whether fetal clonotypes persist. Replicate twin experiments were performed at different times using different library preparation protocols to rule out contamination. What the work shows at the level of the full study, not this receptor alone: In monozygotic twins, out-of-frame TCR alpha sharing was systematically underestimated by recombination models, although the models agreed with sharing between unrelated individuals. A weaker excess of twin sharing was found in beta out-of-frame sequences because the signal-to-noise ratio was lowered by fewer shared sequences. Because the same donors could not be followed over many years, the conclusions depended on cross-sectional statistical analysis. Fewer insertions were carried by abundant cord blood beta clonotypes; a weaker similar trend was observed in young adult naive repertoires, while no such trend was observed in memory repertoires. Invariant T cells such as MAIT and iNKT could partly confound zero-insertion analyses, although diverse VJ usage argued against such confounding for most clonotypes. Compared with coincidental sharing between unrelated individuals, out-of-frame TCR alpha sequences shared between twins had an excess of sequences with low generation probability.

CDR1 SGHRS and CDR2 YFSETQ are derived from the germline V gene. There are 14 amino acids in the CDR3, from cysteine to phenylalanine inclusive. Of all the DNA, just the CDR3 is kept, 42 bases in frame from base 1. Only healthy Caucasian donors were included. Three unrelated non-twin adults were additionally sequenced: a male aged 18 to 30, a male aged 50 to 59 and a female aged 50 to 59. Miltenyi CD45RO+ enrichment and human naive T-cell isolation kits were used to isolate memory (CD45RO+) and naive T cells from PBMC. This clonotype occurred many times. Its antigen is not yet known. The junction departs from germline at one end; a sequencing error may be responsible. To prepare the library, 5' RACE was applied. The sequencer was an Illumina HiSeq 2000. Template switching added a universal primer binding site, and the final cDNA carried a unique molecular identifier that allowed TCR cDNA molecules to be counted accurately. Specific primers in the conserved constant-segment region were used to synthesize first-strand cDNA for TCR alpha and beta chains. To control for contamination, every cDNA library was double barcoded, receiving both a SMART-Mk sample barcode and Illumina barcodes. TruSeq adapter sequences and Illumina sample barcodes were added in two successive PCR steps. The TCR alpha and beta cDNA libraries were sequenced on the Illumina HiSeq platform using custom primers. The original methods were these. MiGEC was used to process raw reads and extract unique molecular identifiers, and MiXCR was used to find CDR3 positions. For each individual, recombination models were inferred using an EM algorithm with the repgenHMM and IGoR tools. Shared clonotypes were analyzed with the tcR package in R, and sharing was normalized by the product of cloneset sizes. Out-of-frame nonproductive sequences were analyzed to study raw recombination free of thymic and clonal selection effects. Using fastp trimming at Q25 and MiXCR clonotype assembly, TCRdb reanalyzed the public sequencing data and kept in-frame beta chains. Rows are combined by CDR3 protein, so each entry shows the most common genes and DNA. None of the V and J calls come from the authors' own analysis; TCRdb made them. A total of a few hundred thousand distinct CDR3 sequences appear in this sample, roughly 9% of them only once. The top ten clones comprise about 9.1% of the sample.

Material for sequencing was naive T cells sorted from blood. The intended sense of this specimen's cell subset or site label: cells isolated with a human naive T-cell isolation kit. This sequence was found in a woman between 45 and 60 years old in good health. Recombination connected TRBV5-1 to TRBJ2-3; TRBD2 is a weak D gene call, 5 bases matching. The CDR3 here reads CASSLRGSTDTQYF. The sequence in DNA is TGTGCCAGCAGCTTGAGAGGGAGCACAGATACGCAGTATTTT.